These T cell receptor beta chains were read from a single sample in a study of blood T cell repertoires in COVID-19. Libraries were prepared by immunoSEQ multiplex PCR; TCRdb keeps only in-frame clonotypes and omits some of them. Among more than 200,000 clones listed, over 75% were seen once. Source material: PBMCs or T cells enriched from blood (not recorded which). Receptors were obtained from a woman in her thirties or forties with acute COVID-19. Both conserved end residues are part of each CDR3. The D gene is left open where the match is weak. The listing skips clone size in some rows; elsewhere it reads once, few, many or a size class.

clone_size,j_call,v_call,d_call,cdr3_nt,cdr3_aa
-,TRBJ2-2,TRBV5-1,-,TGCGCCAGCAAGCGACTAACGAACACCGGGGAGCTGTTTTTT,CASKRLTNTGELFF
once,TRBJ2-3,TRBV11-2,-,TGTGCCAGCAGCTTAGTAATAGATACGCAGTATTTT,CASSLVIDTQYF
-,TRBJ1-2,TRBV6-1,-,TGTGCCAGCAGTGAAGCCCCGATTGGAAGAGGACAGCCCTACACCTTC,CASSEAPIGRGQPYTF
-,TRBJ2-1,TRBV15,TRBD2,TGTGCCACCAGCAGACTAGCGGGAACGGACAATGAGCAGTTCTTC,CATSRLAGTDNEQFF
-,TRBJ2-7,TRBV6-1,TRBD2,TGTGCCAGCAGTGATGCCGGGGGGGACTTAGACGAGCAGTACTTC,CASSDAGGDLDEQYF
-,TRBJ1-4,TRBV14,-,TGTGCCAGCAGCCAAGTCAGGGCGGGGGAAAAACTGTTTTTT,CASSQVRAGEKLFF
-,TRBJ1-1,TRBV10-2,-,TGCGCCAGCAGTGAGTCGGGGGCGGTGGGGAGTGAAGCTTTCTTT,CASSESGAVGSEAFF
-,TRBJ2-7,TRBV6-1,TRBD1,TGTGCCAGCAGTGACCGGGACAGCCGATACGAGCAGTACTTC,CASSDRDSRYEQYF
-,TRBJ1-3,TRBV10-3,TRBD1,TGTGCCATCAGTGGCGGAAAACGGGACAGGGGATTCCTAGACACCATATATTTT,CAISGGKRDRGFLDTIYF
-,TRBJ2-5,TRBV19,-,TGTGCCAGTAGTAAAGCGGGCAGGGTGGAAGAGACCCAGTACTTC,CASSKAGRVEETQYF
-,TRBJ1-1,TRBV3-1/TRBV3-2,-,TGTGCCAGCAGCCGGGGACCGGGAGGCACTGAAGCTTTCTTT,CASSRGPGGTEAFF
-,TRBJ2-1,TRBV7-8,TRBD2,TGTGCCAGCAGCCCGCCGGGACTAGCGGGGGTGAATGAGCAGTTCTTC,CASSPPGLAGVNEQFF
-,TRBJ1-1,TRBV6-2/TRBV6-3,-,TGTGCCAGCAGTTACCCACCTTCACAGAGAAACACTGAAGCTTTCTTT,CASSYPPSQRNTEAFF
-,TRBJ1-4,TRBV6-5,-,TGTGCCAGCAAGAGGGCGGCGGCAACTAATGAAAAACTGTTTTTT,CASKRAAATNEKLFF
once,TRBJ1-6,TRBV5-5,-,TGTGCCAGCAGCTGGAGGGAACTGGATAATTCACCCCTCCACTTT,CASSWRELDNSPLHF
-,TRBJ1-2,TRBV6-5,-,TGTGCCAGCAGGCGGCAGTCCCGGGACTATGGCTACACCTTC,CASRRQSRDYGYTF
-,TRBJ1-1,TRBV5-4,TRBD1,TGTGCCAGCAGCTTGGTTGAGGACAGGGACACTGAAGCTTTCTTT,CASSLVEDRDTEAFF
-,TRBJ2-7,TRBV6-2/TRBV6-3,TRBD1,TGTGCCAGCAGTCGTGGACAGGCTACGTCCTACGAGCAGTACTTC,CASSRGQATSYEQYF
-,TRBJ2-5,TRBV9,TRBD2,TGTGCCAGCAGCGTAGCGGCGGGGGGCTCACAAGAGACCCAGTACTTC,CASSVAAGGSQETQYF
-,TRBJ1-1,TRBV10-2,-,TGCGCCAGCAGTGTGGGGCAGTACGAGAACACTGAAGCTTTCTTT,CASSVGQYENTEAFF
-,TRBJ2-2,TRBV9,-,TGTGCCAGCAGCGTACGGGGGGCCACCGGGGAGCTGTTTTTT,CASSVRGATGELFF
-,TRBJ1-4,TRBV6-5,-,TGTGTTGCGGCGTCAACTAATGAAAAACTGTTTTTT,CVAASTNEKLFF
once,TRBJ2-3,TRBV10-1,TRBD1,TGCGCCAGCAGTGGGGGGTCCCATAAGACAGGGCAGGATGATACGCAGTATTTT,CASSGGSHKTGQDDTQYF
-,TRBJ2-7,TRBV5-1,TRBD2,TGCGCCAGCAGCTTGAATGCGGGGGCCTACGAGCAGTACTTC,CASSLNAGAYEQYF
few,TRBJ1-2,TRBV3-1/TRBV3-2,-,TGTGCCAGCAGCCAAGATCCGGGGGGGGGCTACACCTTC,CASSQDPGGGYTF
-,TRBJ2-1,TRBV10-3,TRBD1,TGTGCCATCAGTGAGTGGACAGGGGGCGCCTCGGGTGAGCAGTTCTTC,CAISEWTGGASGEQFF
-,TRBJ1-1,TRBV6-5,-,TGTGCCAGCAGTTCAGGGAGGGGGATGAACACTGAAGCTTTCTTT,CASSSGRGMNTEAFF
-,TRBJ2-1,TRBV20-1,TRBD2,TGCAGTGCTAGTAGTCGATTAGCGGGGAACAATGAGCAGTTCTTC,CSASSRLAGNNEQFF